The following is a TCR beta chain sequence with its context. The antigen remains undetermined. This sample is part of a study of early stage breast cancer tumors. Across the whole study: Among approximately 12 ER+/PR+/HER2- tumors, eight were ductal, four lobular. Study-wide results and limits: Comparing each tissue with blood distinguished tumor from normal in most of the 16 patients. Chain pairing and CD4, CD8 or FOXP3 expression were not captured.

Trimming cost V 5 bases and J 5 bases, with 9 bases left between them. CDR1 and CDR2 from the germline V gene are MDHEN and SYDVKM. The CDR3 extends over 12 amino acids. The protocol was immunoSEQ multiplex PCR, while the TCRdb copy is restricted to in-frame clones and leaves out a portion. Of around 48,000 clones listed, 80% to 95% are singletons. The chain uses TRBV28 and TRBJ2-5; D remains unclear. The sequence derives from a person aged 65-85 years with breast cancer. Sequencing was performed on blood. CDR3 in amino acids: CASSLREETQYF. CDR3 bases: TGTGCCAGCAGTCTTCGAGAGGAGACCCAGTACTTC.